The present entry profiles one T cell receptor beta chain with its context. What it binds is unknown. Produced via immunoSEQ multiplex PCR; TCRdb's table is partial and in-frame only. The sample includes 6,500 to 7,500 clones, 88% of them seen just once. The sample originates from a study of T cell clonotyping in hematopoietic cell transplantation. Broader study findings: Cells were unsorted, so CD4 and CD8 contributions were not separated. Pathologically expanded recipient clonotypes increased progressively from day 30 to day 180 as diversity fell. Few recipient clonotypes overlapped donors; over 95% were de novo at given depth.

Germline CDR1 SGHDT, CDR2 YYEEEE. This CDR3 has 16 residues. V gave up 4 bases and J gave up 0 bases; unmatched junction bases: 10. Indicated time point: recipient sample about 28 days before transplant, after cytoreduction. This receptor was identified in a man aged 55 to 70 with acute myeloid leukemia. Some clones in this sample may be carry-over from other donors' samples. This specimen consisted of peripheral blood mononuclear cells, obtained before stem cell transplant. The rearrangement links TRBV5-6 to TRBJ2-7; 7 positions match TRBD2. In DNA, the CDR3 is TGTGCCAGCAGCCCCTTTCACGGGGGGAGCTCCTACGAGCAGTACTTC. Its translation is CASSPFHGGSSYEQYF.